This T cell receptor beta chain was sequenced in a study of early T cells in non-severe SARS-CoV-2 infection. Study in general: Sequencing targeted bulk RNA from unsorted whole blood, leaving chains unpaired.

Points from the study as a whole: Private and CD4 specificities were missed by VDJdb matching, which favored anti-spike CD8 responses.

This clonotype was detected ten times or more. The antigen is not known. Individual cDNA molecules received unique molecular identifiers during library preparation. Each CDR3 protein gets one entry after TCRdb re-called the 5' RACE reads with MiXCR. Here the sample spans 70,000 to 90,000 distinct CDR3 sequences, roughly 15% being singletons. Source material: whole blood. The sequence derives from an adult who was a healthcare worker with PCR-confirmed SARS-CoV-2 infection or an uninfected control (not recorded which).

This CDR3 is CAWSLQGYEQYF. The CDR3 bases are TGTGCCTGGAGTTTACAGGGTTACGAGCAGTACTTC. The chain joins TRBV30 to TRBJ2-7, with a tentative D call TRBD1 (6 bases). Between the trimmed V and J ends, which lost 2 bases and 4 bases, there was a span of 9 bases. Per the germline V gene, CDR1 is GTSNPN and CDR2 is SVGIG (reference sequence). The CDR3 extends over 12 amino acids.